This T cell receptor beta chain was sequenced in a study of cytomegalovirus exposure and HLA in healthy donors. Assay: immunoSEQ multiplex PCR; the TCRdb copy retains only in-frame clones and omits some. This sample has approximately 270,000 clones, with roughly nine tenths found just once. Germline-derived CDR1 and CDR2 are MNHEY and SMNVEV (reference sequence). This CDR3 is built from 14 residues. V was pared by 0 bases and J by 5 bases, with 7 bases between. On this clone: Antigen: not known.

Study findings and constraints: Most observed TCR sequences were rare, whereas some public TCRs were detected in many donors. The study recorded 150 to 200 TCR beta chains that were cytomegalovirus-associated.

The chain joins TRBV27 to TRBJ2-2, with D possibly TRBD1 on 6 matching bases. The receptor comes from a man aged 18 to 30 in good health and CMV-seropositive. Sequenced: PBMCs. The CDR3 sequence: CASSLSQGTGELFF. The CDR3 nucleotides read TGTGCCAGCAGTTTATCCCAGGGGACCGGGGAGCTGTTTTTT.